This is a list of T cell receptor beta chains from one sample in a study of T cells after posttransplantation cyclophosphamide. Profiling relied on immunoSEQ multiplex PCR, and the TCRdb table lists in-frame clones only, not all of them. Captured here are 25,000 to 35,000 clones, none seen once; the top ten comprise about 4.9%. The sequenced sample was PBMCs. These receptors came from a woman aged 25-40 years in good health and a related stem cell transplant donor. The CDR3 runs from the conserved cysteine through the conserved F or W. A D gene is named only where the DNA matches it firmly. The size of a clone is reported for some rows only, either as once, few or many, or as a class for expanded clones.

-	TRBV24-1	many	TRBJ2-7	TGTGCCACCAGTGAAGGACTCGGGGGGCAGTACTTC	CATSEGLGGQYF
-	TRBV7-9	many	TRBJ2-6	TGTGCCAGCAGCTTAGGGAGGGGATTGGTCTCTGGGGCCAACGTCCTGACTTTC	CASSLGRGLVSGANVLTF
-	TRBV29-1	-	TRBJ2-6	TGCAGCGTCCGGGGGACCTGGGGGGCCAACGTCCTGACTTTC	CSVRGTWGANVLTF
-	TRBV27	-	TRBJ2-1	TGTGCCAGCAGCCCATCAGGGACACTGCCATACAATGAGCAGTTCTTC	CASSPSGTLPYNEQFF
-	TRBV6-1	many	TRBJ1-4	TGTGCCAGCAGTGGCCGTCGCGGTGAAAAACTGTTTTTT	CASSGRRGEKLFF
TRBD1	TRBV6-2/TRBV6-3	many	TRBJ2-2	TGTGCCAGCAGGAGGACAGGGTATTCGGGGACCGGGGAGCTGTTTTTT	CASRRTGYSGTGELFF
TRBD1	TRBV5-1	many	TRBJ1-2	TGCGCCAGCAGCTACGGACAGGAGCATGGCTACACCTTC	CASSYGQEHGYTF
-	TRBV5-6	-	TRBJ2-5	TGTGCCAGCAGCCGTACAGGGAACCAAGAGACCCAGTACTTC	CASSRTGNQETQYF
-	TRBV7-2	many	TRBJ1-3	TGTGCCAGCAGCTTAGTCTTCGGCAGGGCTGGAAACACCATATATTTT	CASSLVFGRAGNTIYF
TRBD2	TRBV4-2	many	TRBJ2-7	TGTGCCAGCAGCCTCTCTAGCGGGGTGTCCTACGAGCAGTACTTC	CASSLSSGVSYEQYF
-	TRBV19	many	TRBJ1-2	TGTGCCAGTCAGGACAGACCTAACTATGGCTACACCTTC	CASQDRPNYGYTF
-	TRBV6-1	many	TRBJ1-1	TGTGCCAGCAGCATCCAGGGCGGTTCGGAAGCTTTCTTT	CASSIQGGSEAFF
-	TRBV27	many	TRBJ2-7	TGTGCCAGCAGCGGGGGAATTTTTTACGAGCAGTACTTC	CASSGGIFYEQYF
-	TRBV7-2	many	TRBJ2-3	TGTGCCAGCAGCTTAGCCGGGCCTAGCGCCACAGATACGCAGTATTTT	CASSLAGPSATDTQYF
-	TRBV6-2/TRBV6-3	many	TRBJ1-1	TGTGCCAGCAGTACTCCGCAGGGACTCACTGAAGCTTTCTTT	CASSTPQGLTEAFF
TRBD1	TRBV5-1	-	TRBJ1-2	TGCGCCAGCAGCCTTACCCTTACAGGGGACTATGGCTACACCTTC	CASSLTLTGDYGYTF
TRBD1	TRBV7-9	many	TRBJ1-3	TGTGCCAGCAGCAGGGGGCAGGATGGAAACACCATATATTTT	CASSRGQDGNTIYF
-	TRBV28	many	TRBJ2-7	TGTGCCAGCCCCCCGCCCGGGACGGGGGCCTACGAGCAGTACTTC	CASPPPGTGAYEQYF
TRBD1	TRBV19	many	TRBJ1-1	TGTGCCAGTAGTCCCGGGACAGGGGTAAACACTGAAGCTTTCTTT	CASSPGTGVNTEAFF
-	TRBV5-8	many	TRBJ2-5	TGTGCCAGCAGTAACGTGAGGGGGGGCCAAGAGACCCAGTACTTC	CASSNVRGGQETQYF
-	TRBV4-2	medium-sized	TRBJ2-2	TGTGCCAGCAGCCAACTGCACGGGAACACCGGGGAGCTGTTTTTT	CASSQLHGNTGELFF
TRBD1	TRBV5-1	many	TRBJ1-6	TGCGCCAGCAGCGTAGGACAGGGATTTAATTCACCCCTCCACTTT	CASSVGQGFNSPLHF
TRBD1	TRBV7-6	many	TRBJ2-6	TGTGCCAGCAGCTTACGCTCCGACAGGGGCGTCCTGACTTTC	CASSLRSDRGVLTF
TRBD1	TRBV18	-	TRBJ1-5	TGTGCCAGCTCACGGACAGGCTATAGCAATCAGCCCCAGCATTTT	CASSRTGYSNQPQHF
TRBD1	TRBV5-6	many	TRBJ1-1	TGTGCCAGCAGCTTAATGACAGGGGGCTGGGTCACTGAAGCTTTCTTT	CASSLMTGGWVTEAFF
-	TRBV6-5	-	TRBJ1-5	TGTGCCAGCAGCCCCGCGGGAAATCAGCCCCAGCATTTT	CASSPAGNQPQHF
TRBD2	TRBV11-2	few	TRBJ2-2	TGTGCCAGCAGCTTAGGTCCGTGGGGGGGGAACACCGGGGAGCTGTTTTTT	CASSLGPWGGNTGELFF
TRBD1	TRBV6-4	few	TRBJ2-1	TGTGCCAGCAGTGACGGGACAGGGGGCGATGAGCAGTTCTTC	CASSDGTGGDEQFF
TRBD2	TRBV6-5	many	TRBJ2-5	TGTGCCAGCAGTTATTCTAGCGGGGGGGCCTGGGAGACCCAGTACTTC	CASSYSSGGAWETQYF
-	TRBV6-6	many	TRBJ1-3	TGTGCCAGCAGTCCCGAGCACTCTGGAAACACCATATATTTT	CASSPEHSGNTIYF
TRBD1	TRBV10-3	many	TRBJ2-3	TGTGCCATCAGTTCTACAGGGGGCTGGGATACGCAGTATTTT	CAISSTGGWDTQYF
TRBD1	TRBV11-1	many	TRBJ1-1	TGTGCCAGCAGCTTACAAGGGGGCCTGGACACTGAAGCTTTCTTT	CASSLQGGLDTEAFF
TRBD1	TRBV4-3	many	TRBJ1-6	TGCGCCAGCAGCCAAGACGCCGGACAGGGGATGTCACCCCTCCACTTT	CASSQDAGQGMSPLHF
-	TRBV6-2/TRBV6-3	many	TRBJ2-7	TGTGCCAGCAGTACGGTCTCCTACGAGCAGTACTTC	CASSTVSYEQYF
TRBD1	TRBV29-1	-	TRBJ2-5	TGCAGCGTTGAGAACAGGGGGCGGAAGACCCAGTACTTC	CSVENRGRKTQYF
-	TRBV15	many	TRBJ1-1	TGTGCCACCAGCAGAGTCAGGGGCACTGAAGCTTTCTTT	CATSRVRGTEAFF
-	TRBV4-1	many	TRBJ2-5	TGCGCCAGCAGCCAAGCGCCCGGGGGGCCGGGGGAGACCCAGTACTTC	CASSQAPGGPGETQYF
TRBD2	TRBV5-1	few	TRBJ2-5	TGCGCCAGCAGTTGGTCCGGGACTAGCGGGGGGGAGACCCAGTACTTC	CASSWSGTSGGETQYF
-	TRBV2	many	TRBJ1-2	TGTGCCAGCGCAAGCGACGCCCCCTATGGCTACACCTTC	CASASDAPYGYTF
-	TRBV4-3	many	TRBJ2-1	TGCGCCAGCAACACTAACCGGGGTGCCTACAATGAGCAGTTCTTC	CASNTNRGAYNEQFF
-	TRBV24-1	-	TRBJ2-3	TGTGCCACCAGTGATTCTCGACTAAACACAGATACGCAGTATTTT	CATSDSRLNTDTQYF
-	TRBV7-2	many	TRBJ2-5	TGTGCCAGCAGAACAGGGCAAGAGACCCAGTACTTC	CASRTGQETQYF
-	TRBV9	many	TRBJ1-3	TGTGCCAGCAGCTTCAGGGGTTCTGGAAACACCATATATTTT	CASSFRGSGNTIYF
-	TRBV5-1	many	TRBJ2-7	TGCGCCAGCAGGTCAGGGATTAATGACTACGAGCAGTACTTC	CASRSGINDYEQYF
-	TRBV6-6	many	TRBJ1-1	TGTGCCAGCAGTGGGGGGGAGGGAGTAAACACTGAAGCTTTCTTT	CASSGGEGVNTEAFF
-	TRBV12-3/TRBV12-4	-	TRBJ2-2	TGTGCCAGCAGTTTAGATAAGTTGATACAGGGAGAAACCGGGGAGCTGTTTTTT	CASSLDKLIQGETGELFF
-	TRBV5-5	few	TRBJ2-3	TGTGCCAGCAGCCCCGGGACTAGCACAGATACGCAGTATTTT	CASSPGTSTDTQYF